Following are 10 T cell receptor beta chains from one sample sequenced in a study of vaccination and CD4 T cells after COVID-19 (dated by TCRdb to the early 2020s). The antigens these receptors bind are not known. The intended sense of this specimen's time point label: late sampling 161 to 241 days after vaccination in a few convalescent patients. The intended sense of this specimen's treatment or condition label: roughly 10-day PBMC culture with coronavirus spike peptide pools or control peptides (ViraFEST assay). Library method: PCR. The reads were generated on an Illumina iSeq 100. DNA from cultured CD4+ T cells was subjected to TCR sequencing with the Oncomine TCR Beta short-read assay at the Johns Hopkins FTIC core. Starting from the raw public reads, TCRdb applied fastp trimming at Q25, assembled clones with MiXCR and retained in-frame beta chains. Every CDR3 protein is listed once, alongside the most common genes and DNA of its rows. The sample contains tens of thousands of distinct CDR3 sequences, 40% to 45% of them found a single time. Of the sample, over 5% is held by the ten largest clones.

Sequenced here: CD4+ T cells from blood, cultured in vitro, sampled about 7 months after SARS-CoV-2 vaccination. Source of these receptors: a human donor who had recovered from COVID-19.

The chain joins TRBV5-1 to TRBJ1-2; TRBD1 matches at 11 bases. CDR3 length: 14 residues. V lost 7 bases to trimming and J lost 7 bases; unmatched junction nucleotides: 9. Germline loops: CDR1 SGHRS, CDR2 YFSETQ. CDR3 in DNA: TGCGCCAGCCGATCGGGACAGGGGGAAAGTGGCTACACCTTC. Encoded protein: CASRSGQGESGYTF. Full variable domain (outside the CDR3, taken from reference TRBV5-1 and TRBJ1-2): KAGVTQTPRYLIKTRGQQVTLSCSPISGHRSVSWYQQTPGQGLQFLFEYFSETQRNKGNFPGRFSGRQFSNSRSEMNVSTLELGDSALYLCASRSGQGESGYTFGSGTRLTVV.

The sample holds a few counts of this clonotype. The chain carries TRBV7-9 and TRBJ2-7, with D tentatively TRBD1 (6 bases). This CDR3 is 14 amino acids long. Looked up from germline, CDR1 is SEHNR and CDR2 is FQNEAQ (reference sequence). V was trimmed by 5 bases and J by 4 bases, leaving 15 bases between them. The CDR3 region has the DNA TGTGCCAGCAGCCTGACAGGAGGCGCGTACGAGCAGTACTTC. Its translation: CASSLTGGAYEQYF.

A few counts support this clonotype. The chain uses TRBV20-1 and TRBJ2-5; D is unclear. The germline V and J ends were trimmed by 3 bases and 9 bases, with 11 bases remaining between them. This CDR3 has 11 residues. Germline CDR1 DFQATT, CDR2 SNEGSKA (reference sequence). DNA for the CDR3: TGCAGTGCTAGGGAGTCCCTTGCCCAGTACTTC. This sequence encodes CSARESLAQYF.

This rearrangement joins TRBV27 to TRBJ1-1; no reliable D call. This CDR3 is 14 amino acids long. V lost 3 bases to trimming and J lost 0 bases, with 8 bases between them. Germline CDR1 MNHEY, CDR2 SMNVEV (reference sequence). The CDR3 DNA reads TGTGCCAGCAGTTTCGAGGGAATGAACACTGAAGCTTTCTTT. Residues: CASSFEGMNTEAFF.

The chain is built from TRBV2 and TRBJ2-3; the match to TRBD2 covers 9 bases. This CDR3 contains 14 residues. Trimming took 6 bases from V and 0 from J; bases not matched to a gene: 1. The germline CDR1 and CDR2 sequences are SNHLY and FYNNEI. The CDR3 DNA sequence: TGTGCCAGCAGGGGACTAGCTAGCACAGATACGCAGTATTTT. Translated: CASRGLASTDTQYF. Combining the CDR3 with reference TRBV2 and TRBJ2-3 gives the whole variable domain EPEVTQTPSHQVTQMGQEVILRCVPISNHLYFYWYRQILGQKVEFLVSFYNNEISEKSEIFDDQFSVERPDGSNFTLKIRSTKLEDSAMYFCASRGLASTDTQYFGPGTRLTVL.

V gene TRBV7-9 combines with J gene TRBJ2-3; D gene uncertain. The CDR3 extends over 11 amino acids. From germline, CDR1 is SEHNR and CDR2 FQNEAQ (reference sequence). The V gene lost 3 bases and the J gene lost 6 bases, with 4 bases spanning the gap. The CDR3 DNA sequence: TGTGCCAGCAGCTTTGGTGATACGCAGTATTTT. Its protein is CASSFGDTQYF.

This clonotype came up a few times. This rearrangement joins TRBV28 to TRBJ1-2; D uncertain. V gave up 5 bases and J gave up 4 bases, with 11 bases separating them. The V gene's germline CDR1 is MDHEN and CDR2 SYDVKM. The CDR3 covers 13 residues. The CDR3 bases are TGTGCCAGCAGTGCCAATGGAGTCTATGGCTACACCTTC. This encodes CASSANGVYGYTF.

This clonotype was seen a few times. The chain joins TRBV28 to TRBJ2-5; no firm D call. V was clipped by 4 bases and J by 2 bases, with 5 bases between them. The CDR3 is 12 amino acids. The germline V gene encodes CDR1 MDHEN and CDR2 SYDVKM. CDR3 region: CASSSTQETQYF. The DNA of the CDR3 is TGTGCCAGCAGTTCCACTCAAGAGACCCAGTACTTC.

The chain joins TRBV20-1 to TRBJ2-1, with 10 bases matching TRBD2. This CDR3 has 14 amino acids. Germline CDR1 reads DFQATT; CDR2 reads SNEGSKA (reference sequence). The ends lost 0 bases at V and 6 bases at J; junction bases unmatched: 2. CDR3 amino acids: CSARDSGRANEQFF. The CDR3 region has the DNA TGCAGTGCTAGAGACAGCGGGAGGGCCAATGAGCAGTTCTTC.

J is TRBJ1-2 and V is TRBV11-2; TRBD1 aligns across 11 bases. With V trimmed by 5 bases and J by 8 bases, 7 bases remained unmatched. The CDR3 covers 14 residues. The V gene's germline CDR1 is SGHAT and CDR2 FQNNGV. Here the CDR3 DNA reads TGTGCCAGCAGCCTCTCGGACAGGGGGCAAGGCTACACCTTC. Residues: CASSLSDRGQGYTF.